This TCR beta chain emerged from a study of cytomegalovirus exposure and HLA in healthy donors. Per the germline V gene, CDR1 is SGHVS and CDR2 is FQNEAQ. The J segment lost 5 bases and the V segment lost 1 base, leaving 5 bases of the junction unmatched. The CDR3 is 15 amino acids. Comment on this clone: Its antigen is still unknown.

The study ran its PCR with 60 Vbeta and 13 Jbeta primers. TCRdb's table, derived via immunoSEQ multiplex PCR, lists solely in-frame clones and lacks some. The profile covers 100,000 to 150,000 clones, with 65% to 80% appearing a single time and more than 4% taken by the ten largest. Whole-study results and caveats: Through in vitro validation, three CMV-associated chains were shown to be specific for CMV antigens.

This sequence was found in a male donor in good health and CMV-seropositive. V and J are TRBV7-8 and TRBJ1-5; 7 positions agree with TRBD1. Sequenced input: PBMCs. CDR3 in DNA: TGTGCCAGCAGCTTAGAGGGGGACAGTTATCAGCCCCAGCATTTT. It codes for CASSLEGDSYQPQHF.